These 6 T cell receptor beta chains originate from one sample sequenced in a study of immune evolution from preneoplasia to lung adenocarcinoma (dated by TCRdb to the early 2020s). Library creation used the immunoSEQ multiplex PCR assay. TCRdb stores this immuneACCESS table with in-frame sequences only. Part of the clones is absent; in the studies checked, under half of the shortfall reflects unresolved V genes, and no reason is known for the rest. For this sample the table gives 4,900 or so clones, of which roughly 76% were detected only once. Approximately 11% of the sample is in the top ten clones. The sequenced material came from FFPE minimally invasive lung adenocarcinoma tissue. The cell subset or site label corresponds to: micro-invasive lung adenocarcinoma (MIA). Receptor source: a person aged 55-80 years with lung adenocarcinoma.

The rearrangement uses TRBV4-2 and TRBJ2-7; 9 nucleotides agree with TRBD1. The CDR3 runs 16 residues. The J segment lost 6 bases and the V segment lost 0 bases, leaving 9 bases of the junction unmatched. Per the germline V gene, CDR1 is LGHNA and CDR2 is YNFKEQ. CDR3 region: CASSQDTGTGSAEQYF. In DNA, the CDR3 is TGTGCCAGCAGCCAAGATACGGGGACAGGGTCGGCCGAGCAGTACTTC.

V gene TRBV5-1 combines with J gene TRBJ2-7; D uncertain. V was clipped by 0 bases and J by 0 bases, with 10 bases between them. The CDR3 contains 15 residues. Germline CDR1 is SGHRS and CDR2 is YFSETQ. The CDR3 bases are TGCGCCAGCAGCTTGGACTCTTTAAGCTCCTACGAGCAGTACTTC. It encodes CASSLDSLSSYEQYF.

The CDR3 protein is CASSGGSVTNYGYTF. CDR3 sequence (DNA): TGTGCCAGCAGCGGGGGCAGTGTTACTAACTATGGCTACACCTTC. V gene TRBV5-5 combines with J gene TRBJ1-2, with D maybe TRBD1 (6 bases). Trimming removed 4 bases from V and 0 bases from J, with 13 bases in between. This CDR3 region has 15 residues. CDR1 SGHKS and CDR2 YYEKEE come from the germline V gene (reference sequence). The entire variable domain, with the rest obtained from reference TRBV5-5 and TRBJ1-2, is as follows: DAGVTQSPTHLIKTRGQQVTLRCSPISGHKSVSWYQQVLGQGPQFIFQYYEKEERGRGNFPDRFSARQFPNYSSELNVNALLLGDSALYLCASSGGSVTNYGYTFGSGTRLTVV.

The chain combines TRBV7-9 with TRBJ2-1, with a possible D match to TRBD2 (5 bases). The length of the CDR3 is 16 residues. In germline, CDR1 is SEHNR, CDR2 FQNEAQ (reference sequence). V lost 4 bases, J lost 0 bases, and 13 bases lay in between. CDR3 coding DNA: TGTGCCAGCAGCTCGCCGGAAGGGAGCTCCTACAATGAGCAGTTCTTC. This gives the protein CASSSPEGSSYNEQFF.

J is TRBJ2-2 and V is TRBV7-2; TRBD1 agrees at 8 bases. The CDR3 sequence is 16 residues long. V shed 0 bases, J shed 4 bases, and the junction held 4 bases outside the gene matches. Germline loops: CDR1 SGHTA, CDR2 FQGNSA. CDR3 protein: CASSLAPGGITGELFF. DNA for the CDR3: TGTGCCAGCAGCTTAGCCCCAGGGGGCATCACCGGGGAGCTGTTTTTT.

The chain is built from TRBV28 and TRBJ1-1; D is undetermined. The germline CDR1 and CDR2 sequences are MDHEN and SYDVKM. This CDR3 comprises 14 residues. V lost 1 base, J lost 1 base, and 7 bases lay in between. The CDR3, as DNA: TGTGCCAGCAGTTTATCGCAGGAGAACACTGAAGCTTTCTTT. Protein: CASSLSQENTEAFF.